The TCR beta chain described here comes from a study of metastatic and nonmetastatic thyroid tumors. The wider study: Peripheral blood and tumor or nodule samples from malignant and benign thyroid patients were compared. Overall study results and limits: Across blood and tumor, TCR beta diversity in malignant thyroid tumors was reportedly significantly higher than in benign nodules.

In its sample, this clone was seen many times. As yet, its antigen is unknown. Under the authors' procedure: Clinicopathological groups differed in CDR3, with these differences serving to build a distant-metastasis classifier for papillary thyroid cancer. From the PCR reads, TCRdb re-called clones with MiXCR. Here the V and J calls rest on TCRdb's processing, not on the authors' analysis. The sample yields over 45,000 clones, approximately 24% seen once. Germline V gives CDR1 KGHSH, CDR2 LQKENI. The CDR3 covers 15 residues. V lost 3 bases and J lost 4; bases outside the gene matches: 5. Treatment of any kind had been given to no patient before thyroid surgery.

This clonotype originated in a male donor with papillary thyroid cancer or a benign thyroid nodule (not recorded which). Some clones in this sample may be carry-over from other donors' samples. Input material: blood. This rearrangement joins TRBV18 to TRBJ2-2, with 7 bases lining up with TRBD1. In nucleotides, the CDR3 is TGTGCCAGCTCACCTACACAGGGGTTCACCGGGGAGCTGTTTTTT. Encoded protein: CASSPTQGFTGELFF.